Sequencing of this T cell receptor (beta chain) was carried out in a study of response to subunit inactivated influenza vaccine. Findings and caveats of the study: With each seasonal influenza vaccination, the authors suggested, few new T cells are recruited.

This clonotype was counted only a few times. The antigen remains unidentified. TCRdb re-derived calls from the RT-PCR reads in MiXCR, one entry per CDR3 protein. The repertoire has 750,000 to 850,000 distinct CDR3 sequences, under 20% of them found once; the top ten carry approximately 10%. The germline CDR1 and CDR2 sequences are SQVTM and ANQGSEA. Trimming stripped 5 bases from V and 5 bases from J, with 9 bases between. The CDR3 has 11 residues. The V and J genes are TRBV29-1 and TRBJ1-1; D unclear. The origin of this receptor is a middle-aged man who received an inactivated influenza vaccine. The material sequenced was PBMCs from blood, taken around 5 days after vaccination. CDR3: CSVQVRTEAFF. The CDR3 nucleotides are TGCAGCGTTCAAGTGAGGACTGAAGCTTTCTTT.